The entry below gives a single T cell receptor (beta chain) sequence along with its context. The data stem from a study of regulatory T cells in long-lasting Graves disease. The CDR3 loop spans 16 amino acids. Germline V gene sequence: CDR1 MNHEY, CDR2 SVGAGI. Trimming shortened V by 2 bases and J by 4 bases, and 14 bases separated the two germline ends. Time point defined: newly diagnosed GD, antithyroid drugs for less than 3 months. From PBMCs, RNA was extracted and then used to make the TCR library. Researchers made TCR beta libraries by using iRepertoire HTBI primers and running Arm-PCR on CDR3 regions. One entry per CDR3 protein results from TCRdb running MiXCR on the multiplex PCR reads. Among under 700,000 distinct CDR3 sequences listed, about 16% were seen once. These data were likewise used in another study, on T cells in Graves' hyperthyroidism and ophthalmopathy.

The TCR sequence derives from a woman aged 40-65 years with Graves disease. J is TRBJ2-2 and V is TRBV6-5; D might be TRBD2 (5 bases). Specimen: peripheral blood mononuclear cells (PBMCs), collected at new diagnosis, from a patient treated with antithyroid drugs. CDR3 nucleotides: TGTGCCAGCAGTTACGCCCAAGATCGGGGCACCGGGGAGCTGTTTTTT. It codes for CASSYAQDRGTGELFF.